The present T cell receptor beta chain was sequenced within a study of cytomegalovirus exposure and HLA in healthy donors. Study findings and constraints: Across donors, presence/absence analyses took sequencing depth to be roughly uniform. Most TCR sequences were rare, but some public TCRs occurred in many donors.

The CDR3 has 15 residues. Trimming pared 0 bases from V and 0 bases from J, leaving 6 bases between. The V gene's germline CDR1 is KGHSH and CDR2 LQKENI. About this clone itself: The target antigen is unknown.

Primers included in the PCR were 60 Vbeta and 13 Jbeta primers. Repertoires were generated with immunoSEQ multiplex PCR, while TCRdb's copy carries only in-frame clones and drops some. The sample's table shows roughly 200,000 clones. What was sequenced was PBMCs. This TCR was recovered from a girl aged 2 to 9 in good health and CMV-seropositive. This sequence joins TRBV18 and TRBJ1-3, with D hard to call. The CDR3 protein is CASSPPYFSGNTIYF. The CDR3 nucleotides are TGTGCCAGCTCACCACCATATTTCTCTGGAAACACCATATATTTT.